This is a list of T cell receptor beta chains from one sample in a study of blood T cell repertoires in COVID-19. Method: immunoSEQ multiplex PCR; TCRdb's copy keeps in-frame clones and lacks some. The sample includes around 220,000 clones, approximately 80% of them seen just once. The sequencing sample was made of peripheral blood. The receptors were gathered from an elderly woman with acute or convalescent COVID-19. The CDR3 runs from the conserved cysteine through the conserved F or W. D genes are given only for firm matches.

CDR3 DNA: TGTGCCAGTAAGTTGGGAACAGGGAATGAAAAACTGTTTTTT; CDR3 protein: CASKLGTGNEKLFF; D gene: -; V gene: TRBV19; J gene: TRBJ1-4
CDR3 DNA: TGTGCAAGTCGCCACCTTAGGATGCGGGGGACCTACAATGAGCAGTTCTTC; CDR3 protein: CASRHLRMRGTYNEQFF; D gene: -; V gene: TRBV12-2; J gene: TRBJ2-1
CDR3 DNA: TGTGCCAGCTCACCACTCGTTGCGACAGGTGATAATTCACCCCTCCACTTT; CDR3 protein: CASSPLVATGDNSPLHF; D gene: -; V gene: TRBV18; J gene: TRBJ1-6
CDR3 DNA: TGTGCCAGTAGTATAAGCCCCAGGGGGGTTGGTCAGCCCCAGCATTTT; CDR3 protein: CASSISPRGVGQPQHF; D gene: TRBD1; V gene: TRBV19; J gene: TRBJ1-5
CDR3 DNA: TGTGCCAGCAGCCAGGGGGTGAATGGCGGGGAGCTGTTTTTT; CDR3 protein: CASSQGVNGGELFF; D gene: TRBD1; V gene: TRBV9; J gene: TRBJ2-2
CDR3 DNA: TGTGCCAGCAGCTTAATGGCGACTAGTGGCACCGGGGAGCTGTTTTTT; CDR3 protein: CASSLMATSGTGELFF; D gene: -; V gene: TRBV7-3; J gene: TRBJ2-2
CDR3 DNA: TGTGCCAGCAGCTTGGAGGTCTCCTACGAGCAGTACTTC; CDR3 protein: CASSLEVSYEQYF; D gene: -; V gene: TRBV7-9; J gene: TRBJ2-7
CDR3 DNA: TGTGCCATCAGTGAGTCGCGAGGGGGAGGGTACCAAGAGACCCAGTACTTC; CDR3 protein: CAISESRGGGYQETQYF; D gene: -; V gene: TRBV10-3; J gene: TRBJ2-5
CDR3 DNA: TGTGCCAGCAGTTACCAGGCGACCTATAATTCACCCCTCCACTTT; CDR3 protein: CASSYQATYNSPLHF; D gene: -; V gene: TRBV6-6; J gene: TRBJ1-6
CDR3 DNA: TGTGCCAGCAGCTCCATTGGACTAGCGGGAGTTGTTGAGCAGTTCTTC; CDR3 protein: CASSSIGLAGVVEQFF; D gene: TRBD2; V gene: TRBV7-9; J gene: TRBJ2-1
CDR3 DNA: TGTGCCAGCGTTGGGGGGGCTGGTAATGAAAAACTGTTTTTT; CDR3 protein: CASVGGAGNEKLFF; D gene: -; V gene: TRBV28; J gene: TRBJ1-4
CDR3 DNA: TGTGCCAGCAGACAGGGATCTGGAAACACCATATATTTT; CDR3 protein: CASRQGSGNTIYF; D gene: -; V gene: TRBV6-5; J gene: TRBJ1-3
CDR3 DNA: TGTGCCAGCAGTGAGATGGGGGGGGTCAATGAGCAGTTCTTC; CDR3 protein: CASSEMGGVNEQFF; D gene: TRBD2; V gene: TRBV6-4; J gene: TRBJ2-1
CDR3 DNA: TGTGCCAGCAGCTTGGTATTCTCCTACGAGCAGTACTTC; CDR3 protein: CASSLVFSYEQYF; D gene: -; V gene: TRBV5-8; J gene: TRBJ2-7
CDR3 DNA: TGTGCCAGCAGCTGGGGGACAGGGTCACCCCTCCACTTT; CDR3 protein: CASSWGTGSPLHF; D gene: TRBD1; V gene: TRBV5-4; J gene: TRBJ1-6
CDR3 DNA: TGTGCCAGCAGCCTCATGGGGAGGGAGGGCACTGAAGCTTTCTTT; CDR3 protein: CASSLMGREGTEAFF; D gene: -; V gene: TRBV3-1/TRBV3-2; J gene: TRBJ1-1
CDR3 DNA: TGTGCCACCAGTTTGGGGACAGGGGGCTTTTCTAATGAAAAACTGTTTTTT; CDR3 protein: CATSLGTGGFSNEKLFF; D gene: TRBD1; V gene: TRBV24-1; J gene: TRBJ1-4
CDR3 DNA: TGTGCCAGCAGCTTAGATCGGGGGGACACTGAAGCTTTCTTT; CDR3 protein: CASSLDRGDTEAFF; D gene: -; V gene: TRBV7-2; J gene: TRBJ1-1